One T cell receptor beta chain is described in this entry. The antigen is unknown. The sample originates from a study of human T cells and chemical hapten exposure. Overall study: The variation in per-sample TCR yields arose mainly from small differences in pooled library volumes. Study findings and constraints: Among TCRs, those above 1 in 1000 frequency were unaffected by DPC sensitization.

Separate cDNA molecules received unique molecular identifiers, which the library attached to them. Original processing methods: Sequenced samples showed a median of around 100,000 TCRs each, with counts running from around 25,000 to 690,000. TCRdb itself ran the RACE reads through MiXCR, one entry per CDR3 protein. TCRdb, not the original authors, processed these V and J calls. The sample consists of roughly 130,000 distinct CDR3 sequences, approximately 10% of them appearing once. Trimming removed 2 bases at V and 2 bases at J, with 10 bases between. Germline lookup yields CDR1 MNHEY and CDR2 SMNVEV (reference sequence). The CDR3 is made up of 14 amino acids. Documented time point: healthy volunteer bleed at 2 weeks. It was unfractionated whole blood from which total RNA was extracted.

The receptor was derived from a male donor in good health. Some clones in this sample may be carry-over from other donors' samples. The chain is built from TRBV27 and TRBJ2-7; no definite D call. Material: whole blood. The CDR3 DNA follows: TGTGCCAGCAGTTTAAACCCCGGCCCCTACGAGCAGTACTTC. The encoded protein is CASSLNPGPYEQYF.